The clone carrying this T cell receptor beta chain was picked up many times. The antigen is unknown. These data originate in a study of T-cell reconstitution after alpha-beta-depleted transplantation in children. Study findings and constraints: Surviving thymic progenitors and recipient T cells were the source of high TCRbeta diversity at day 60 in some patients. One year post-transplant, T-cell counts and diversity were largely derived from T cells produced anew. Reportedly, alpha-beta T cells present about two months post-transplant originated from several hundred expanded clones of graft origin.

Unique molecular identifiers were incorporated into the prepared TCRbeta library. One entry per CDR3 protein, called by TCRdb with MiXCR from the PCR reads. The sample contains hundreds of thousands of distinct CDR3 sequences, about 24% of which appear only once. The CDR3 sequence is 16 residues long. V gave up 7 bases and J gave up 0 bases; unmatched junction bases: 9. The TCR comes from a female patient aged 2-10 years who had a stem cell transplant for congenital amegakaryocytic thrombocytopenia, so the T cells may come from the graft donor. Sample: PBMCs, mostly from graft donor cells, taken 360 days after TCRalphabeta/CD19-depleted stem cell transplant. The chain carries TRBV12-3 or TRBV12-4 and TRBJ2-1, with 7 bases fitting TRBD2. The CDR3 sequence is CASNYLKRDSYNEQFF. CDR3 DNA: TGTGCCAGCAACTACCTGAAGCGGGACTCCTACAATGAGCAGTTCTTC.